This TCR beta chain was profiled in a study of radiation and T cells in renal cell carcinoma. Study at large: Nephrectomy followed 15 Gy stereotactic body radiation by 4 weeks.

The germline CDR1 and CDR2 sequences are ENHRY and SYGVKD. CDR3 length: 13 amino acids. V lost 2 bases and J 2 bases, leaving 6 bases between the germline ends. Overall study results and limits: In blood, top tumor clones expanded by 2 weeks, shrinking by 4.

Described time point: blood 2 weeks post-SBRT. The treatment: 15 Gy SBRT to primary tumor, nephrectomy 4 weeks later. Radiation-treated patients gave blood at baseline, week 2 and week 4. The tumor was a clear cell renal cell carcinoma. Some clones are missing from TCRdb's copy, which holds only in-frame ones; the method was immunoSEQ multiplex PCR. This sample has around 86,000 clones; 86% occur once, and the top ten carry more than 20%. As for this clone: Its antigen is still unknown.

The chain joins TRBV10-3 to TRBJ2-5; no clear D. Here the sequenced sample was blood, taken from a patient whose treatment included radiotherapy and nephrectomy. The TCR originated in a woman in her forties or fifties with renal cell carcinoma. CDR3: CAISEQVQETQYF. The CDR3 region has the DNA TGTGCCATCAGTGAGCAGGTGCAAGAGACCCAGTACTTC.